The 16 T cell receptor beta chains listed next were all sequenced from one sample in a study of T cell repertoires in cytomegalovirus infection (dated by TCRdb to between 2018 and 2020). The run used an Illumina HiSeq 1500. In TCRdb, the public reads were trimmed at Q25 with fastp and aligned with MiXCR, with productive beta chains retained. CDR3 protein duplicates are merged, each entry listing the most common genes and DNA. The sample table holds 450,000 to 550,000 distinct CDR3 sequences, of which 16% were seen once. The ten largest clonotypes hold 20% to 30% of the sample. The source material was CD8+ T cells from PBMCs. The receptors originated from a human donor in good health (CMV status not recorded). Some clones in this sample may be carry-over from other donors' samples.

This clonotype was picked up a small number of times. This chain connects TRBV28 to TRBJ1-5; 8 nucleotides line up with TRBD1. Germline V gene lookup returns CDR1 MDHEN and CDR2 SYDVKM. V gave up 8 bases and J gave up 3 bases; unmatched junction bases: 9. The CDR3 consists of 15 residues. The CDR3 coding sequence is TGTGCCAGCCGCCCCAGGACAGGGATCAATCAGCCCCAGCATTTT. Translation gives CASRPRTGINQPQHF.

This clonotype appeared a few times. The genes are TRBV27 and TRBJ1-1; 9 nucleotides match TRBD1. V shed 2 bases and J 10 bases; nucleotides not matched to a gene: 5. CDR3 length: 13 residues. Germline V gene sequence: CDR1 MNHEY, CDR2 SMNVEV (reference sequence). CDR3 residues: CASSLAQGAGAFF. CDR3 nucleotides: TGTGCCAGCAGTTTAGCACAGGGGGCCGGAGCTTTCTTT.

This chain uses TRBV27 with TRBJ1-1; D may be TRBD1 (6 bases). Trimming left V 0 bases short and J 5 bases short, with 13 bases between. CDR3 size: 15 residues. CDR1 and CDR2 from the germline V gene are MNHEY and SMNVEV (reference sequence). The CDR3 here is CASSLSWGRKTEAFF. CDR3 nucleotides: TGTGCCAGCAGTTTATCATGGGGGCGCAAAACTGAAGCTTTCTTT.

J is TRBJ2-1 and V is TRBV20-1; 9 nucleotides align to TRBD2. The CDR3 is made up of 16 amino acids. Trimming took 2 bases from V and 4 from J; bases not matched to a gene: 9. Germline V gene data show CDR1 as DFQATT and CDR2 as SNEGSKA (reference sequence). The CDR3 DNA sequence: TGCAGTGCTAGATTTCGTGGCGGGAGGGATTACAATGAGCAGTTCTTC. This encodes CSARFRGGRDYNEQFF.

This clonotype has a handful of counts. The V and J genes are TRBV20-1 and TRBJ2-1; 7 nucleotides align to TRBD2. V trimming: 6 bases; J trimming: 4 bases; junction bases outside the gene matches: 15. The CDR3 loop spans 16 amino acids. The germline V gene has CDR1 DFQATT and CDR2 SNEGSKA (reference sequence). The CDR3 DNA reads as TGCAGTGCCCATCCCTGGGAGGGAAGCGGATACAATGAGCAGTTCTTC. It translates to CSAHPWEGSGYNEQFF.

This rearrangement joins TRBV27 to TRBJ2-3, with D hard to call. There are 14 residues in the CDR3. Trimming pared 4 bases from V and 0 bases from J, leaving 8 bases between. Looked up from germline, CDR1 is MNHEY and CDR2 is SMNVEV (reference sequence). The CDR3 bases are TGTGCCAGCAGTTACGACTCTAGCACAGATACGCAGTATTTT. This sequence encodes CASSYDSSTDTQYF.

V gene TRBV4-2 combines with J gene TRBJ1-1; TRBD1 agrees at 7 bases. The V gene's germline CDR1 is LGHNA and CDR2 YNFKEQ. CDR3 length: 17 amino acids. Trimming at V came to 1 base and at J to 0 bases, leaving 8 bases not matched to a gene. CDR3 region: CASSQGYTGTVNTEAFF. The DNA for the CDR3 is TGTGCCAGCAGCCAAGGATACACCGGGACAGTGAACACTGAAGCTTTCTTT.

This clonotype was counted only a few times. The rearrangement uses TRBV27 and TRBJ2-1; possibly TRBD2 for D (5 bases). This CDR3 has 12 amino acids. Germline CDR1 reads MNHEY; CDR2 reads SMNVEV (reference sequence). The ends were cut back, 10 bases at V and 8 bases at J, with 15 bases in the middle. Written as DNA, the CDR3 is TGTGCCACCGACAACGGGATGGATGAGCAGTTCTTC. Translating gives CATDNGMDEQFF.

This clonotype was observed at least ten times. The CDR3 sequence: CASSPRQGWYEQYF. The DNA of the CDR3 is TGTGCCAGCAGCCCTCGACAGGGGTGGTACGAGCAGTACTTC. The rearrangement links TRBV7-6 to TRBJ2-7; 8 bases fit TRBD1. Trimming at V came to 5 bases and at J to 4 bases, leaving 7 bases not matched to a gene. CDR3 length: 14 amino acids. Germline-derived CDR1 and CDR2 are SGHVS and FNYEAQ.

This clonotype was counted only a few times. The V call is TRBV11-2, the J call TRBJ2-1; D call uncertain. The germline V and J ends were trimmed by 5 bases and 6 bases, with 8 bases remaining between them. Germline V CDR1 and CDR2: SGHAT, FQNNGV. The CDR3 loop spans 12 amino acids. Here the CDR3 reads CASSARANEQFF. The DNA for the CDR3 is TGTGCCAGCAGCGCCCGGGCCAATGAGCAGTTCTTC.

This clonotype has just a few counts. Here the CDR3 reads CASSWDREGYNEQFF. The CDR3 nucleotides read TGTGCCAGCAGCTGGGACAGGGAGGGCTACAATGAGCAGTTCTTC. V is TRBV5-5 and J is TRBJ2-1, with TRBD1 matching 9 bases. Losses at the gene ends were 3 bases for V and 3 bases for J; bases not matched to a gene: 4. There are 15 residues in the CDR3. Germline loops: CDR1 SGHKS, CDR2 YYEKEE (reference sequence).

The chain links TRBV12-3 or TRBV12-4 to TRBJ1-2; perhaps TRBD1 as D (5 bases). This CDR3 has 17 amino acids. V lost 6 bases, J lost 1 base, and 21 bases lay in between. The CDR3 spells CASSHPPITGLNYGYTF. In nucleotides, the CDR3 is TGTGCCAGCAGCCACCCTCCGATAACGGGACTTAACTATGGCTACACCTTC.

This clonotype was found a few times. The V and J genes are TRBV27 and TRBJ1-1; 7 positions match TRBD1. This CDR3 comprises 16 residues. Germline V gene lookup returns CDR1 MNHEY and CDR2 SMNVEV (reference sequence). The V and J ends lost 2 bases and 2 bases, in that order; junction bases with no gene match: 8. The CDR3 region has the DNA TGTGCCAGCAGTTTACGGTGGGACAGATATAACACTGAAGCTTTCTTT. Translating gives CASSLRWDRYNTEAFF.

In this sample, this clonotype turned up many times. The rearrangement links TRBV19 to TRBJ2-7; possibly TRBD2 for D (5 bases). This CDR3 has 14 amino acids. Germline V gene lookup returns CDR1 LNHDA and CDR2 SQIVND (reference sequence). V shed 5 bases and J shed 3 bases, with 14 bases lying between them. CDR3 sequence (DNA): TGTGCCAGTAGTCTCGGTGGACTCCTCTACGAGCAGTACTTC. Encoded protein: CASSLGGLLYEQYF.

This sequence joins TRBV5-1 and TRBJ1-1; 11 nucleotides line up with TRBD1. V gave up 4 bases and J gave up 5 bases; unmatched junction bases: 4. Germline values: CDR1 SGHRS, CDR2 YFSETQ. The length of the CDR3 is 14 residues. CDR3 region: CASSTDRGQTEAFF. The CDR3 DNA reads TGCGCCAGCAGCACGGACAGGGGGCAAACTGAAGCTTTCTTT.

This clonotype has at least ten counts. The genes are TRBV24-1 and TRBJ2-2; D remains unclear. The CDR3 is 13 amino acids. Trimming removed 0 bases at V and 4 bases at J, with 2 bases between. Germline V gene lookup returns CDR1 KGHDR and CDR2 SFDVKD. The chain's CDR3 is CATSDLITGELFF. The CDR3, as DNA: TGTGCCACCAGTGATTTGATCACCGGGGAGCTGTTTTTT.